One and the same sample provided the 13 T cell receptor beta chains below, sequenced in a study of blood T cells in healthy people across ages. The second PCR ran roughly 6 to 11 cycles with a sample-barcoded 5' primer and J-beta primers. Using its own MiXCR run on the 5' RACE reads, TCRdb lists one record per CDR3 protein. The sample lists roughly 640,000 distinct CDR3 sequences, approximately 30% occurring once. Source material: blood. Receptors were obtained from a woman older than 75 in good health.

This clonotype was observed a few times. The chain has TRBV5-1 and TRBJ2-4; 9 bases agree with TRBD1. The J call may be faulty, since TRBJ2-7 better matches the DNA end. The germline V gene has CDR1 SGHRS and CDR2 YFSETQ. This CDR3 has 15 residues. The CDR3: CASSAGTGTFCEQYF. CDR3 coding DNA: TGCGCCAGCAGCGCAGGGACAGGGACTTTCTGCGAGCAGTACTTC.

To note about this clonotype: A much larger clone lies one base from this, so it may be a read error. V is TRBV6-6 and J is TRBJ2-7; 8 bases align to TRBD2. CDR1 and CDR2 (germline): MNHNY, SVGAGI (reference sequence). This CDR3 region has 12 residues. CDR3 protein: CANSYGGGWMYF. The CDR3 DNA follows: TGTGCCAACAGTTACGGGGGGGGCTGGATGTACTTC.

The chain carries TRBV18 and TRBJ1-2; 7 nucleotides agree with TRBD1. J lost 2 bases, V lost 3 bases, and 18 bases had no gene match. This CDR3 is built from 19 residues. Germline-derived CDR1 and CDR2 are KGHSH and LQKENI. CDR3 sequence: CASSPRLIITGVFNYGYTF. CDR3 bases: TGTGCCAGCTCACCCCGACTAATTATTACAGGGGTTTTCAACTATGGCTACACCTTC. The full variable domain, its missing parts supplied by reference TRBV18 and TRBJ1-2, is NAGVMQNPRHLVRRRGQEARLRCSPMKGHSHVYWYRQLPEEGLKFMVYLQKENIIDESGMPKERFSAEFPKEGPSILRIQQVVRGDSAAYFCASSPRLIITGVFNYGYTFGSGTRLTVV.

Comment on this clonotype: This may be a read error, as it is one base from a much larger clone. This chain uses TRBV28 with TRBJ2-7; 11 positions agree with TRBD2. CDR3 size: 14 residues. Germline lookup yields CDR1 MDHEN and CDR2 SYDVKM. CDR3 sequence (DNA): TGTACCAGCAGTTCTAGCGGGGGGTTCTACGAGCAGTACTTC. It yields the protein CTSSSSGGFYEQYF. The entire variable domain, with the rest obtained from reference TRBV28 and TRBJ2-7, is as follows: DVKVTQSSRYLVKRTGEKVFLECVQDMDHENMFWYRQDPGLGLRLIYFSYDVKMKEKGDIPEGYSVSREKKERFSLILESASTNQTSMYLCTSSSSGGFYEQYFGPGTRLTVT.

This clonotype was picked up many times. This chain uses TRBV30 with TRBJ2-6; no firm D call. The CDR3 spans 12 residues. V lost 3 bases to trimming and J lost 2 bases, with 2 bases between them. Germline CDR1 and CDR2: GTSNPN and SVGIG (reference sequence). The CDR3 is CAWSPGANVLTF. The CDR3 coding sequence is TGTGCCTGGAGCCCTGGGGCCAACGTCCTGACTTTC. The variable domain in full, completed from reference TRBV30 and TRBJ2-6, reads SQTIHQWPATLVQPVGSPLSLECTVEGTSNPNLYWYRQAAGRGLQLLFYSVGIGQISSEVPQNLSASRPQDRQFILSSKKLLLSDSGFYLCAWSPGANVLTFGAGSRLTVL.

Note on this clonotype: Just one base apart from a much larger clone, this may be a read error. The chain carries TRBV6-2 or TRBV6-3 and TRBJ2-4; either TRBD1 or TRBD2 may supply D (5 bases each). Trimming cost V 8 bases and J 13 bases, with 24 bases left between them. Germline lookup yields CDR1 MNHEY and CDR2 SVGEGT. The length of the CDR3 is 14 residues. The CDR3 DNA reads TGTGCCAGCTTGCCCCAGGGAGAAGCCTACGGGCAGTACTTC. Residues: CASLPQGEAYGQYF.

The chain couples TRBV2 to TRBJ2-5; 14 nucleotides align to TRBD2. CDR3 length: 16 residues. The germline CDR1 and CDR2 sequences are SNHLY and FYNNEI. V lost 6 bases, J lost 2 bases, and 5 bases stayed unmatched. The CDR3 nucleotides are TGTGCCAGCAGGCCGGGACTAGCGGGGGAGCAAGAGACCCAGTACTTC. This translates into CASRPGLAGEQETQYF.

This clonotype was detected many times. The genes are TRBV20-1 and TRBJ2-1; D ambiguous. Germline CDR1 and CDR2: DFQATT and SNEGSKA (reference sequence). The V and J ends lost 1 base and 5 bases respectively, with 6 bases between them. The CDR3 is 12 amino acids. CDR3 amino acids: CSARGVNNEQFF. The DNA for the CDR3 is TGCAGTGCTAGAGGGGTCAACAATGAGCAGTTCTTC.

Points on this clonotype: This sequence may be a read error, since a much larger clone differs from it by one base. The chain uses TRBV13 and TRBJ2-5; D unresolved. This CDR3 region has 11 residues. The germline V gene encodes CDR1 PRHDT and CDR2 FYEKMQ (reference sequence). Trimming cost V 5 bases and J 11 bases, with 12 bases left between them. This CDR3 reads CASSPRVEQYF. Written as DNA, the CDR3 is TGTGCCAGCAGCCCCCGGGTTGAGCAGTACTTC.

This clonotype was observed at least ten times. The V and J genes are TRBV10-2 and TRBJ1-5; TRBD1 matches 11 bases. The CDR3 extends over 17 amino acids. Germline trimming cut 3 bases from V and 0 bases from J; bases unmatched to any gene: 4. Germline CDR1 is WSHSY and CDR2 is SAAADI. The chain's CDR3 is CASSDSGTGGSNQPQHF. CDR3 in DNA: TGCGCCAGCAGTGACTCCGGGACAGGGGGTAGCAATCAGCCCCAGCATTTT.

There are many counts of this clonotype. This rearrangement joins TRBV6-2 or TRBV6-3 to TRBJ1-5, with D hard to call. The V end was cut by 2 bases, the J end by 3 bases, with 11 bases between. The CDR3 has 15 amino acids. Germline V gene sequence: CDR1 MNHEY, CDR2 SVGEGT. CDR3 residues: CASSYDTAYNQPQHF. CDR3 DNA sequence: TGTGCCAGCAGTTACGACACAGCCTACAATCAGCCCCAGCATTTT.

This clonotype has a handful of counts. A much larger clone lies a single base off, so this may be a read error. This rearrangement joins TRBV4-3 to TRBJ2-5; D is unresolved. The J call may be faulty, since TRBJ2-1 better matches the DNA end. Germline assignment: CDR1 LGHNA and CDR2 YSLEER. The CDR3 has 15 amino acids. CDR3 region: CASSQDVAHQETQFF. DNA for the CDR3: TGCGCCAGCAGCCAAGATGTGGCCCACCAAGAGACCCAGTTCTTC.

The chain combines TRBV30 with TRBJ2-3, with a weak D call TRBD2 (5 bases). V shed 0 bases and J shed 3 bases, with 13 bases lying between them. The CDR3 totals 15 residues. Germline CDR1 is GTSNPN and CDR2 is SVGIG (reference sequence). CDR3: CAWSVRDMRTDTQYF. Here the CDR3 DNA reads TGTGCCTGGAGTGTACGGGATATGAGGACAGATACGCAGTATTTT.